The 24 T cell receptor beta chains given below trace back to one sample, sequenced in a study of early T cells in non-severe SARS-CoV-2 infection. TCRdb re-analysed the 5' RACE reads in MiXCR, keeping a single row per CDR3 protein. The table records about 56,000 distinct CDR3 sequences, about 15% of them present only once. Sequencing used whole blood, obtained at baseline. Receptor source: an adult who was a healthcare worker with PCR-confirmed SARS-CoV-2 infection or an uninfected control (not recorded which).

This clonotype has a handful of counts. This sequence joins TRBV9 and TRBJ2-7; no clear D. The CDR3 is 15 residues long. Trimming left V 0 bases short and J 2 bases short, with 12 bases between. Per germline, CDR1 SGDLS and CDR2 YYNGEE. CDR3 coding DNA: TGTGCCAGCAGCGTAGAGGCAACCAACCCCTACGAGCAGTACTTC. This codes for CASSVEATNPYEQYF.

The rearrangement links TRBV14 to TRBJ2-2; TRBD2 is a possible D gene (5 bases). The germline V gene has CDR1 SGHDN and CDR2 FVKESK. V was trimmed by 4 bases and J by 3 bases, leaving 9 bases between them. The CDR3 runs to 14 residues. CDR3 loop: CASSRGSYTGELFF. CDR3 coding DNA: TGTGCCAGCAGCCGAGGGTCCTACACCGGGGAGCTGTTTTTT.

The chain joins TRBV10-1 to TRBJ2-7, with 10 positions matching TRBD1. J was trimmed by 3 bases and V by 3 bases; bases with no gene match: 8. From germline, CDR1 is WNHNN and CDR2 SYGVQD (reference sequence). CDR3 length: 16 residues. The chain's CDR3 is CASSDSGTGALYEQYF. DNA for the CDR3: TGCGCCAGCAGTGACTCAGGGACAGGGGCCCTCTACGAGCAGTACTTC.

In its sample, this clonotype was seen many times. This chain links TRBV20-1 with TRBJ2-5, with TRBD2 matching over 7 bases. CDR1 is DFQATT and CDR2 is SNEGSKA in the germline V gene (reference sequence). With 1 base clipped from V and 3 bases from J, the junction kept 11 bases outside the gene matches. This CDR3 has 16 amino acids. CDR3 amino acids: CSARGLISGREETQYF. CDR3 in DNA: TGCAGTGCTAGAGGGCTTATTAGCGGGCGGGAAGAGACCCAGTACTTC.

The CDR3 nucleotides are TGTGCCATCGGACGACAGGAGAACACCGGGGAGCTGTTTTTT. Translating it yields CAIGRQENTGELFF. This chain uses TRBV10-3 with TRBJ2-2, with a weak D call TRBD1 (6 bases). V lost 8 bases and J lost 1, with 11 bases in between. The CDR3 consists of 14 residues. Germline loops: CDR1 ENHRY, CDR2 SYGVKD.

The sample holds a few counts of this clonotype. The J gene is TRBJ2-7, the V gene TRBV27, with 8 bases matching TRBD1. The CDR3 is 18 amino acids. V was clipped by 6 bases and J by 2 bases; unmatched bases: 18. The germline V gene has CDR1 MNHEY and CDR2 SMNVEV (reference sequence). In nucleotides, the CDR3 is TGTGCCAGCAGGAAAGTGGGAGGACAGGGCTTTAGGCCCTACGAGCAGTACTTC. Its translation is CASRKVGGQGFRPYEQYF.

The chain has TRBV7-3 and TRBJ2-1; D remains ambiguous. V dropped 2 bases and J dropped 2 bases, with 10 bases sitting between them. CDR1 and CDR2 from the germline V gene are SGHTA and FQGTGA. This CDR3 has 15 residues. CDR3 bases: TGTGCCAGCAGCTTATATCCCTACCCCTACAATGAGCAGTTCTTC. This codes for CASSLYPYPYNEQFF.

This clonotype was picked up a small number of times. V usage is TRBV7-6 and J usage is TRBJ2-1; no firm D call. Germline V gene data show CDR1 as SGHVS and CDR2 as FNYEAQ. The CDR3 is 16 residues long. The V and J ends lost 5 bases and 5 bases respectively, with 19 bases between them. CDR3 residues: CASSQARASENNEQFF. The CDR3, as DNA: TGTGCCAGCAGCCAAGCCCGGGCGAGTGAAAACAATGAGCAGTTCTTC.

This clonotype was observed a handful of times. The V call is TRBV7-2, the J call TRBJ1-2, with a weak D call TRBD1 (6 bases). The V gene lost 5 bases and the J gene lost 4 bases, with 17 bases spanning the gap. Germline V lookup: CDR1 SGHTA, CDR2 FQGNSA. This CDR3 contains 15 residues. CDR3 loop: CASSASGGAGYGYTF. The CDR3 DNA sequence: TGTGCCAGCAGCGCCAGTGGGGGCGCGGGCTATGGCTACACCTTC.

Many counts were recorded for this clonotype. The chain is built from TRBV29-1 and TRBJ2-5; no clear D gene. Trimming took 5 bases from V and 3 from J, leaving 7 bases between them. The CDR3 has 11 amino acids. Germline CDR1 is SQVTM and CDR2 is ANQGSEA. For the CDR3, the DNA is TGCAGCGTTCCAGTGAAAGAGACCCAGTACTTC. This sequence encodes CSVPVKETQYF.

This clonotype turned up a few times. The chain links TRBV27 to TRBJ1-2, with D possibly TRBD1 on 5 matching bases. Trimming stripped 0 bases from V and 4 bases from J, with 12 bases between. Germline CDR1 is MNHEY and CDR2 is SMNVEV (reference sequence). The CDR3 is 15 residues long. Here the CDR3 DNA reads TGTGCCAGCAGTTTATCGAAAGGGGAAGGCTATGGCTACACCTTC. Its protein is CASSLSKGEGYGYTF.

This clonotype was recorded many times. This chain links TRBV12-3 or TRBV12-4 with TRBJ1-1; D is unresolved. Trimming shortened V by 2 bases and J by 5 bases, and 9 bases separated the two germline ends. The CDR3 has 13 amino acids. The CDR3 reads CASSLNRRTEAFF. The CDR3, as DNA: TGTGCCAGCAGTTTAAACAGAAGGACTGAAGCTTTCTTT.

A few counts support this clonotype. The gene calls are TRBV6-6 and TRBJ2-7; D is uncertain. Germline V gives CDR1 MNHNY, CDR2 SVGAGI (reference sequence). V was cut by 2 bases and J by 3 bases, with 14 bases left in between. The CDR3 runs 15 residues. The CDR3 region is CASSYPSTRIYEQYF. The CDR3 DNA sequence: TGTGCCAGCAGTTACCCTTCGACTCGTATCTACGAGCAGTACTTC.

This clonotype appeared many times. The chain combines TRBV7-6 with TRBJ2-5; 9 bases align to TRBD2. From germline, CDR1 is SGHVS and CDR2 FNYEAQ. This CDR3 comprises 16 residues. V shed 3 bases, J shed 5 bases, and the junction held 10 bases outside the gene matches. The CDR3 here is CASSFISGSNVETQYF. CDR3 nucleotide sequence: TGTGCCAGCAGCTTTATTAGCGGGAGTAATGTGGAGACCCAGTACTTC.

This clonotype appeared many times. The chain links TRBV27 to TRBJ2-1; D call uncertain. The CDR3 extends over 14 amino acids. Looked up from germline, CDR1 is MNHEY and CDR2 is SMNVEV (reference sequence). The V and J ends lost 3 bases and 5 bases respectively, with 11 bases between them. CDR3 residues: CASSFQRVNNEQFF. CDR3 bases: TGTGCCAGCAGTTTTCAACGGGTAAACAATGAGCAGTTCTTC.

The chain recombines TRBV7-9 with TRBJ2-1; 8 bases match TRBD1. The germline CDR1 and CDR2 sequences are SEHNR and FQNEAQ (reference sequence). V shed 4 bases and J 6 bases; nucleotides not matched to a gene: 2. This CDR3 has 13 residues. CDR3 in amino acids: CASSSDRVNEQFF. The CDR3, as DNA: TGTGCCAGCAGCTCGGACAGGGTCAATGAGCAGTTCTTC. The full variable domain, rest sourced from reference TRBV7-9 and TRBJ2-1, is DTGVSQNPRHKITKRGQNVTFRCDPISEHNRLYWYRQTLGQGPEFLTYFQNEAQLEKSRLLSDRFSAERPKGSFSTLEIQRTEQGDSAMYLCASSSDRVNEQFFGPGTRLTVL.

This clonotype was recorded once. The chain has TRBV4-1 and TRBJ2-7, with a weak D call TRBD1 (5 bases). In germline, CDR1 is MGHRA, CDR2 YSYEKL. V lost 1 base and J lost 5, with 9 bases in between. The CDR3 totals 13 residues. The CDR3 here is CASSQVSGNEQYF. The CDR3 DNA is TGCGCCAGCAGCCAAGTGTCAGGGAACGAGCAGTACTTC.

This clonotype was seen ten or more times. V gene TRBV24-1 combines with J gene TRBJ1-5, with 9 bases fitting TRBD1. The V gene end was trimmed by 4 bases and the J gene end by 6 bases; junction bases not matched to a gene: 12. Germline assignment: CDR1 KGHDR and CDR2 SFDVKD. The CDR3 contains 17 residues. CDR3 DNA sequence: TGTGCCACCAGTGAAACTGAACAGGGGGCTGAGAGTCAGCCCCAGCATTTT. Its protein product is CATSETEQGAESQPQHF.

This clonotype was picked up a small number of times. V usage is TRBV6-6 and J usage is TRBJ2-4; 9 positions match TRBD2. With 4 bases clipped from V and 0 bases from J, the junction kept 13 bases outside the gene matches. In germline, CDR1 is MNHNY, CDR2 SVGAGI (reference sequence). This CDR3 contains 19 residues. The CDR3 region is CASSWSGLATLLAKNIQYF. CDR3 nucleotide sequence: TGTGCCAGCAGTTGGTCGGGACTAGCCACCCTCTTAGCCAAAAACATTCAGTACTTC.

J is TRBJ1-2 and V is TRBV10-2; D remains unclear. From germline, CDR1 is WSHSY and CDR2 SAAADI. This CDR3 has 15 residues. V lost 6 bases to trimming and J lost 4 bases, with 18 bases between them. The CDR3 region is CASSAGVEGLYGYTF. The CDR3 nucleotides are TGCGCCAGCAGCGCTGGGGTGGAAGGTCTCTATGGCTACACCTTC.

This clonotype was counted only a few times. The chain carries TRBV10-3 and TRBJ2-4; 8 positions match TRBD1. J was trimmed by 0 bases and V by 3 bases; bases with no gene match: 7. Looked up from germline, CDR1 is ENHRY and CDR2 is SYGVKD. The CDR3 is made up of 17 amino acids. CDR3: CAISDGDRGKAKNIQYF. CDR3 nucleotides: TGTGCCATCAGTGATGGAGACAGGGGAAAAGCCAAAAACATTCAGTACTTC.

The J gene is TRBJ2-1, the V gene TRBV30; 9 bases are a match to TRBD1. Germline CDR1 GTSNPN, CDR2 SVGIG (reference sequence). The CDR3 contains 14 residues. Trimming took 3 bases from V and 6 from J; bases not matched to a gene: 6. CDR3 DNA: TGTGCCTGGAGCCTAGGGACAGGGCCCAATGAGCAGTTCTTC. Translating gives CAWSLGTGPNEQFF.

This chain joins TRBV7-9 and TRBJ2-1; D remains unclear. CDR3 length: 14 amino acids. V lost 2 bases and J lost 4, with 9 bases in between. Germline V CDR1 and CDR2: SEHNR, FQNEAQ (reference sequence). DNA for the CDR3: TGTGCCAGCAGCTTATGGCAGGCTTACAATGAGCAGTTCTTC. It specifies CASSLWQAYNEQFF.

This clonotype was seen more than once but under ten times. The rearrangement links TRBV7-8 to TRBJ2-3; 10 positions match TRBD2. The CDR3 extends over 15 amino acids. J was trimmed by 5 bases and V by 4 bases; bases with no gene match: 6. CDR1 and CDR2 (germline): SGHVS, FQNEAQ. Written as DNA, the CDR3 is TGTGCCAGCAGCTCCCTAGCGGGGGCGGGAGATACGCAGTATTTT. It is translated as CASSSLAGAGDTQYF.